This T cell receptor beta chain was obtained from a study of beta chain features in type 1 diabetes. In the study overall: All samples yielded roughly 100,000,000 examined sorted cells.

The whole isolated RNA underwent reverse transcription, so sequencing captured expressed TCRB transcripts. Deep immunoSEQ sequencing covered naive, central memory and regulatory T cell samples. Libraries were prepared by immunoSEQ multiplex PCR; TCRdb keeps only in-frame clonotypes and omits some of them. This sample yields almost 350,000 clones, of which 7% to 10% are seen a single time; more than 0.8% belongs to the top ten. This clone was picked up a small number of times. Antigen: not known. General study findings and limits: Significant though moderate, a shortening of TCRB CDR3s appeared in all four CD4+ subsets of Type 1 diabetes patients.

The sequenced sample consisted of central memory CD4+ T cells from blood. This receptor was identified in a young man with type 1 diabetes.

The DNA for the CDR3 is TGCAGCGTTGATCAGGGTTTTTTTCAAGAGACCCAGTACTTC. Amino acids: CSVDQGFFQETQYF. The chain couples TRBV29-1 to TRBJ2-5, with D perhaps TRBD1 (5 bases). Germline CDR1 and CDR2: SQVTM and ANQGSEA. The V gene lost 3 bases and the J gene lost 2 bases, with 13 bases spanning the gap. The CDR3 is 14 amino acids.